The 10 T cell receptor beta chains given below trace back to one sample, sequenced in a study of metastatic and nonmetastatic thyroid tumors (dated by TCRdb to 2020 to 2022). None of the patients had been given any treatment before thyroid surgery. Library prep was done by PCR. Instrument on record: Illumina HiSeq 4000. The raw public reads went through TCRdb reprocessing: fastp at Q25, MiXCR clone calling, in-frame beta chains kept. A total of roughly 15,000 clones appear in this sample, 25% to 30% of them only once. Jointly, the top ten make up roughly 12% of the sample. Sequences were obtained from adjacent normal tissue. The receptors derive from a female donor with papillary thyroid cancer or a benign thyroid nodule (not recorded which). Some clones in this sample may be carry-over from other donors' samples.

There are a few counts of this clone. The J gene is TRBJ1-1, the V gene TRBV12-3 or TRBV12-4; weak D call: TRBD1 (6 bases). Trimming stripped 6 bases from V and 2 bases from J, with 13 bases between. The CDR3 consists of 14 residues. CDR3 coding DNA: TGTGCCAGCAGACCGACAGGCCCCAACACTGAAGCTTTCTTT. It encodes CASRPTGPNTEAFF.

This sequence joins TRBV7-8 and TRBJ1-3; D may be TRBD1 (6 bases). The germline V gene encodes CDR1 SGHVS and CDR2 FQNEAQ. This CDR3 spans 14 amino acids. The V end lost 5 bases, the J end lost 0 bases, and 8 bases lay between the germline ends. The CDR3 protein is CASSEGVSGNTIYF. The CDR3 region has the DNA TGTGCCAGCAGCGAGGGGGTCTCTGGAAACACCATATATTTT.

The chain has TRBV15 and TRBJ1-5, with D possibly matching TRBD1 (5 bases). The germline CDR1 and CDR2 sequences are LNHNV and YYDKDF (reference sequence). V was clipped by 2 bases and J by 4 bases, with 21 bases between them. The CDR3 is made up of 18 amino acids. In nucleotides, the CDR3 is TGTGCCACCAGCAGAAGTGAAGGGACGGTCCGGCGGAATCAGCCCCAGCATTTT. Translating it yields CATSRSEGTVRRNQPQHF.

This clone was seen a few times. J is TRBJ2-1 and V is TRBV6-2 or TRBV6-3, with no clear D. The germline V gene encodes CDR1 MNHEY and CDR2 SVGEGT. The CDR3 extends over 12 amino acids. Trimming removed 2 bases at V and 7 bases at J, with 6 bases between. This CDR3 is CASSYPENEQFF. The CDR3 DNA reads TGTGCCAGCAGTTACCCCGAGAATGAGCAGTTCTTC.

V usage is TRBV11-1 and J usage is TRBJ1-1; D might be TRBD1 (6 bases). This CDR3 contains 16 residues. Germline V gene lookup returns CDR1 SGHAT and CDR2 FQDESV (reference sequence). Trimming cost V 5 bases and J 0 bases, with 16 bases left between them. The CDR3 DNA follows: TGTGCCAGCAGCAATTCGACAGGTCCCGTGAACACTGAAGCTTTCTTT. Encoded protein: CASSNSTGPVNTEAFF.

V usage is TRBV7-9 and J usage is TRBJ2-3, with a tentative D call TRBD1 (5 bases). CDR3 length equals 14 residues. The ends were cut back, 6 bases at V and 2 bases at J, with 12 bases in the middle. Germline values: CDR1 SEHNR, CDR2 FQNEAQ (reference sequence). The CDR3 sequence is CASRTTGYTDTQYF. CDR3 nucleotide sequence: TGTGCCAGCAGAACTACAGGATACACAGATACGCAGTATTTT.

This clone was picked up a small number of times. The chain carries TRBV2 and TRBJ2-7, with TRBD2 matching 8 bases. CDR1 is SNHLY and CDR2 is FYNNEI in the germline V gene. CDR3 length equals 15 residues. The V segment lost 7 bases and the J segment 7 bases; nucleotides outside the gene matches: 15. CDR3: CASTLIAGRLSEQYF. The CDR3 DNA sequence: TGTGCCAGCACTCTAATAGCGGGAAGATTATCGGAGCAGTACTTC.

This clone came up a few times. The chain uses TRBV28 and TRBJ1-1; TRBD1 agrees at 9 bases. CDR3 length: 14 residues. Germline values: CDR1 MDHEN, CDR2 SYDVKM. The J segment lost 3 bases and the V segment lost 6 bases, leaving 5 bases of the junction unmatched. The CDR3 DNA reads TGTGCCAGCAGAGTACAGGGGGCTTACACTGAAGCTTTCTTT. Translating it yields CASRVQGAYTEAFF.

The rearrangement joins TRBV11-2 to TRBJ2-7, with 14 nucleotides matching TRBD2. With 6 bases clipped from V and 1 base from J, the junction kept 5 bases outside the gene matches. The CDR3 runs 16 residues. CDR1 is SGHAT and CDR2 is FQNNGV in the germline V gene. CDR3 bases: TGTGCCAGCAGTAAGACTAGCGGGAGGGGGTCCTACGAGCAGTACTTC. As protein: CASSKTSGRGSYEQYF.

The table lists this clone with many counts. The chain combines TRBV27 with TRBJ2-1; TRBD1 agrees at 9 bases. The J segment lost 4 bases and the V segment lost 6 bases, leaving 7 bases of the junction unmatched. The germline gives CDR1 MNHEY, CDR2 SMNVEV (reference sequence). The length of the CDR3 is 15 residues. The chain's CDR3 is CASSSPGQGYNEQFF. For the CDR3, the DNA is TGTGCCAGCAGCTCTCCGGGACAGGGATACAATGAGCAGTTCTTC.